Below are 10 T cell receptor beta chains sequenced from a single sample in a study of blood T cell repertoires in COVID-19. Profiled with immunoSEQ multiplex PCR; TCRdb holds only in-frame clones, not every one. Of about 95,000 clones listed, around 87% are singletons. The sequenced material came from peripheral blood. All receptors come from a human donor in a cohort sampled during active COVID-19.

V usage is TRBV2 and J usage is TRBJ2-7, with 9 bases matching TRBD2. The J segment lost 6 bases and the V segment lost 0 bases, leaving 6 bases of the junction unmatched. This CDR3 contains 15 residues. CDR1 is SNHLY, CDR2 FYNNEI, per germline. The CDR3: CASSEARLAGSEQYF. As DNA, the CDR3 is TGTGCCAGCAGTGAAGCACGGCTAGCGGGGAGCGAGCAGTACTTC.

The chain employs TRBV27 and TRBJ1-6; 8 bases are a match to TRBD1. V was pared by 8 bases and J by 9 bases, with 3 bases of the junction left unmatched. This CDR3 region has 12 residues. Germline values: CDR1 MNHEY, CDR2 SMNVEV (reference sequence). CDR3 in amino acids: CASGQGGSPLHF. CDR3 sequence (DNA): TGTGCCAGCGGACAGGGTGGTTCACCCCTCCACTTT.

The chain joins TRBV5-1 to TRBJ1-2, with TRBD1 as a possible D gene (6 bases). Germline V lookup: CDR1 SGHRS, CDR2 YFSETQ. The ends were cut back, 1 base at V and 3 bases at J, with 10 bases in the middle. The CDR3 sequence is 14 residues long. CDR3 sequence: CASSLKGGDYGYTF. CDR3 bases: TGCGCCAGCAGCTTGAAAGGGGGGGACTATGGCTACACCTTC.

The chain employs TRBV6-5 and TRBJ1-6; D is uncertain. Germline CDR1 and CDR2: MNHEY and SVGAGI. V lost 6 bases to trimming and J lost 0 bases, with 9 bases between them. The CDR3 is 15 amino acids. CDR3 DNA sequence: TGTGCCAGCAGCCCATGGAGCTCCTATAATTCACCCCTCCACTTT. It encodes CASSPWSSYNSPLHF.

The V and J genes are TRBV5-5 and TRBJ2-7; possible D gene TRBD1, 6 bases. Trimming pared 4 bases from V and 7 bases from J, leaving 15 bases between. Germline CDR1 is SGHKS and CDR2 is YYEKEE (reference sequence). CDR3 length equals 13 residues. In nucleotides, the CDR3 is TGTGCCAGCAGCATCACAGGGACCTGGGAGCAGTACTTC. The encoded protein is CASSITGTWEQYF.

This clone has more than one count but fewer than ten. V is TRBV6-2 or TRBV6-3 and J is TRBJ2-7; 7 bases agree with TRBD2. V shed 2 bases and J 2 bases; nucleotides not matched to a gene: 3. Germline assignment: CDR1 MNHEY and CDR2 SVGEGT. The CDR3 spans 14 residues. This CDR3 is CASSYPGGTYEQYF. DNA for the CDR3: TGTGCCAGCAGTTACCCGGGGGGAACCTACGAGCAGTACTTC.

This chain links TRBV6-6 with TRBJ1-4; possibly TRBD1 for D (6 bases). In germline, CDR1 is MNHNY, CDR2 SVGAGI (reference sequence). V was trimmed by 4 bases and J by 2 bases, leaving 11 bases between them. The CDR3 length is 15 residues. The CDR3 here is CASSSEGGTNEKLFF. In DNA form, the CDR3 reads TGTGCCAGCAGTTCCGAGGGGGGGACTAATGAAAAACTGTTTTTT.

This clone was observed a single time. V gene TRBV11-2 combines with J gene TRBJ2-5; the D gene is possibly TRBD2 (6 bases). V gave up 5 bases and J gave up 2 bases, with 9 bases separating them. CDR3 length: 13 residues. CDR1 SGHAT and CDR2 FQNNGV come from the germline V gene. The CDR3 here is CASSTGLQETQYF. In nucleotides, the CDR3 is TGTGCCAGCAGCACGGGACTTCAAGAGACCCAGTACTTC. The whole variable domain, remainder taken from reference TRBV11-2 and TRBJ2-5, is EAGVAQSPRYKIIEKRQSVAFWCNPISGHATLYWYQQILGQGPKLLIQFQNNGVVDDSQLPKDRFSAERLKGVDSTLKIQPAKLEDSAVYLCASSTGLQETQYFGPGTRLLVL.

This chain links TRBV24-1 with TRBJ1-1, with TRBD1 matching over 9 bases. The CDR3 extends over 11 amino acids. Looked up from germline, CDR1 is KGHDR and CDR2 is SFDVKD. The junction had 2 bases not matched to a gene; V was cut back by 9 bases and J by 7 bases. The CDR3 is CATGTGSEAFF. CDR3 sequence (DNA): TGTGCCACCGGGACAGGGAGTGAAGCTTTCTTT.

The chain recombines TRBV5-1 with TRBJ2-5; D not resolved. Trimming cost V 0 bases and J 4 bases, with 7 bases left between them. Germline V lookup: CDR1 SGHRS, CDR2 YFSETQ. The CDR3 length is 13 residues. This CDR3 is CASSLGHRETQYF. DNA of the CDR3: TGCGCCAGCAGCTTGGGACATCGAGAGACCCAGTACTTC.